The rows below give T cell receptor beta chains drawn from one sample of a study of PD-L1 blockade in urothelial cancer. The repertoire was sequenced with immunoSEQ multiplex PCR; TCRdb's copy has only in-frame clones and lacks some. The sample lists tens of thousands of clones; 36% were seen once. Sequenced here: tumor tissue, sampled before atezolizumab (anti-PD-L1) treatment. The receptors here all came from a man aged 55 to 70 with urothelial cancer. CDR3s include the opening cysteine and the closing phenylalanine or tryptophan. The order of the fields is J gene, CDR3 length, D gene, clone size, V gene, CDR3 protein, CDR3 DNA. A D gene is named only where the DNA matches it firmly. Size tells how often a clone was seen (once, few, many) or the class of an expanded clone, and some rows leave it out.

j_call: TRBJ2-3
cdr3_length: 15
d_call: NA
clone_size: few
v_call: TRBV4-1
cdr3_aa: CASSSGISFTDTQYF
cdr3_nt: TGCGCCAGCAGCTCCGGGATTTCCTTCACAGATACGCAGTATTTT

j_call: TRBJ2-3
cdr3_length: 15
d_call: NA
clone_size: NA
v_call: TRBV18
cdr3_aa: CASSPGGPSTDTQYF
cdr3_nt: TGTGCCAGCTCACCAGGGGGGCCTAGCACAGATACGCAGTATTTT

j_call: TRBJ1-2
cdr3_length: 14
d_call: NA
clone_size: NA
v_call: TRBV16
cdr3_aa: CASSQSSGNYGYTF
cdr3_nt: TGTGCCAGCAGCCAATCGTCCGGTAACTATGGCTACACCTTC

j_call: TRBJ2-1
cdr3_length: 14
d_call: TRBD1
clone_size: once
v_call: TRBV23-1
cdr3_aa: CASSLPGQGVEQFF
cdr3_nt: TGCGCCAGCAGTCTTCCGGGACAGGGAGTTGAGCAGTTCTTC

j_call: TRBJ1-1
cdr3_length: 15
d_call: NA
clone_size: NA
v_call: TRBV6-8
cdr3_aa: CASSYSIRANTEAFF
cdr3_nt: TGTGCCAGCAGTTACTCGATAAGGGCGAACACTGAAGCTTTCTTT

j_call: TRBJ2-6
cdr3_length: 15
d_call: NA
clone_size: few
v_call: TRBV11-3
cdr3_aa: CASSLRGSGANVLTF
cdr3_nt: TGTGCCAGCAGCTTACGGGGATCTGGGGCCAACGTCCTGACTTTC

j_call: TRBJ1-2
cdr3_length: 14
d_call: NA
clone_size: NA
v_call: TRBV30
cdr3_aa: CAWSVQSGVFSYTF
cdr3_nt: TGTGCCTGGAGTGTCCAATCAGGGGTTTTCAGCTACACCTTC

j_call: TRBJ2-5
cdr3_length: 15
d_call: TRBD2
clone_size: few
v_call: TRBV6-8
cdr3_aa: CASSYSASGEETQYF
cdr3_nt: TGTGCCAGCAGTTACTCGGCTAGCGGAGAAGAGACCCAGTACTTC

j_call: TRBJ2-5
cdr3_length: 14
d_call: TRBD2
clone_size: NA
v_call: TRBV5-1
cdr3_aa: CASSGGGYSETQYF
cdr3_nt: TGCGCCAGCAGCGGGGGAGGGTACAGTGAGACCCAGTACTTC

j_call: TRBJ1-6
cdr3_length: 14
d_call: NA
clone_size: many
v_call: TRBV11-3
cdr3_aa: CASSLPGDNSPLHF
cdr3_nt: TGTGCCAGCAGCCTCCCCGGGGATAATTCACCCCTCCACTTT

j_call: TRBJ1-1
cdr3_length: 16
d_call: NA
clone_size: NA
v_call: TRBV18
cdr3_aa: CASSSVVSRVNTEAFF
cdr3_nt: TGTGCCAGCTCATCGGTAGTCAGCAGGGTGAACACTGAAGCTTTCTTT

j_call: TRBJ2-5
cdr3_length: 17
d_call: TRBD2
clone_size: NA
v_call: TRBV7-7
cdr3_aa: CASSSLTSGGFQETQYF
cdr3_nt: TGTGCCAGCAGCTCCTTGACTAGCGGGGGTTTCCAAGAGACCCAGTACTTC

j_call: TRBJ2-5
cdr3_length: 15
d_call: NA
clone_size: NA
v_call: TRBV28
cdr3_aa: CASSSPARDQETQYF
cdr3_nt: TGTGCCAGCAGTTCACCCGCCCGGGACCAAGAGACCCAGTACTTC

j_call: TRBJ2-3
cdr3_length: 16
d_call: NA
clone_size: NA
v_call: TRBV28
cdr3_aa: CASRRRGGARADTQYF
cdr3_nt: TGTGCCAGCCGACGACGTGGAGGGGCGAGGGCAGATACGCAGTATTTT

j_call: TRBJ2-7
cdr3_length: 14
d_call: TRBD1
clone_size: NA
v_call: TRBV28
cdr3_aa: CASSPRQGGREQYF
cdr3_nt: TGTGCCAGCAGTCCGCGACAGGGTGGTAGGGAGCAGTACTTC

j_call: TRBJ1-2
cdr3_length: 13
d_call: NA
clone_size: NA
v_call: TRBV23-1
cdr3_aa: CASSQEGGYGYTF
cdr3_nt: TGCGCCAGCAGCCAAGAGGGGGGTTATGGCTACACCTTC

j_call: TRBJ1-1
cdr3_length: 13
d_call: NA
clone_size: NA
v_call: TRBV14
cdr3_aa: CASSPFKDSKAFF
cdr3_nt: TGTGCCAGCAGCCCTTTCAAGGACAGTAAAGCTTTCTTT

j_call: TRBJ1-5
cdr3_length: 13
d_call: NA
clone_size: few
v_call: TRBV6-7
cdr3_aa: CASSEVRDQPQHF
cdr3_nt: TGTGCCAGCAGTGAAGTGAGGGATCAGCCCCAGCATTTT